Below, 8 T cell receptor beta chains from the same sample are listed, as sequenced in a study of blood T cells in healthy people across ages. Next came a second PCR, run for about 7 to 12 cycles, which used a sample-barcoded 5' primer along with a J-beta primer mix. One entry per CDR3 protein results from TCRdb running MiXCR on the 5' RACE reads. Of some 860,000 distinct CDR3 sequences listed, just over 55% were seen once; the top ten hold more than 25%. Sequenced material: blood. The receptors here all came from a man between 40 and 49 years old in good health.

The table lists this clonotype with many counts. The chain has TRBV20-1 and TRBJ1-2; the D gene is possibly TRBD1 (5 bases). Trimming removed 3 bases at V and 2 bases at J, with 10 bases between. CDR1 and CDR2 from the germline V gene are DFQATT and SNEGSKA (reference sequence). This CDR3 spans 13 amino acids. The CDR3 protein is CSARAGKNYGYTF. DNA of the CDR3: TGCAGTGCTAGGGCAGGGAAGAACTATGGCTACACCTTC.

This clonotype showed up just a few times. The chain has TRBV7-2 and TRBJ2-7, with 7 bases matching TRBD2. The germline V gene encodes CDR1 SGHTA and CDR2 FQGNSA. Germline trimming cut 3 bases from V and 1 base from J; bases unmatched to any gene: 6. There are 15 residues in the CDR3. The CDR3 spells CASSFGGSESYEQYF. The DNA of the CDR3 is TGTGCCAGCAGCTTCGGCGGGAGTGAGTCCTACGAGCAGTACTTC.

The rearrangement uses TRBV28 and TRBJ1-2, with 11 bases fitting TRBD1. Trimming removed 5 bases from V and 8 bases from J; junction bases left unmatched: 10. Germline V gene data show CDR1 as MDHEN and CDR2 as SYDVKM. This CDR3 has 15 amino acids. The CDR3 reads CASSTPGQGAEGYTF. CDR3 in DNA: TGTGCCAGCAGTACCCCTGGACAGGGGGCGGAAGGCTACACCTTC.

This clonotype was observed a single time. The rearrangement uses TRBV6-5 and TRBJ1-2, with 7 bases aligning to TRBD1. The CDR3 totals 15 residues. Germline loops: CDR1 MNHEY, CDR2 SVGAGI. The J segment lost 5 bases and the V segment lost 2 bases, leaving 8 bases of the junction unmatched. CDR3 sequence reads: CASSYTGGGRYGYTF. The CDR3 coding sequence is TGTGCCAGCAGTTACACCGGAGGGGGCAGGTATGGCTACACCTTC.

Many counts were recorded for this clonotype. This rearrangement joins TRBV5-1 to TRBJ2-7; no firm D call. This CDR3 comprises 8 residues. Per germline, CDR1 SGHRS and CDR2 YFSETQ. The germline V and J ends were trimmed by 7 bases and 7 bases, with 3 bases remaining between them. This CDR3 is CASPEQYF. The CDR3, as DNA: TGCGCCAGCCCAGAGCAGTACTTC.

This clonotype was counted a few times. The chain recombines TRBV6-1 with TRBJ1-5; maybe TRBD1 (5 bases). CDR1 is MNHNS, CDR2 SASEGT, per germline. CDR3 length: 13 amino acids. The V end lost 8 bases, the J end lost 5 bases, and 13 bases lay between the germline ends. CDR3 loop: CASGKGMHQPQHF. Here the CDR3 DNA reads TGTGCCAGCGGGAAGGGGATGCATCAGCCCCAGCATTTT.

The table lists this clonotype with many counts. Sequence at one end of the junction differs from germline and may be a read error. The rearrangement uses TRBV7-2 and TRBJ2-7; 11 bases match TRBD2. The CDR3 loop spans 15 amino acids. The V gene's germline CDR1 is SGHTA and CDR2 FQGNSA. The CDR3 is CASSLAGGSSYEQYF. The CDR3 DNA reads as TGTGCCAGCAGCCTAGCGGGAGGTAGCTCCTACGAGCAGTACTTC.

This chain connects TRBV30 to TRBJ1-1; D not resolved. Germline V gene sequence: CDR1 GTSNPN, CDR2 SVGIG (reference sequence). This CDR3 spans 12 amino acids. V was shortened by 4 bases and J by 3 bases, with 9 bases between the two germline ends. The CDR3 DNA reads as TGTGCCTGGACCCCTTACTACACTGAAGCTTTCTTT. Encoded protein: CAWTPYYTEAFF.